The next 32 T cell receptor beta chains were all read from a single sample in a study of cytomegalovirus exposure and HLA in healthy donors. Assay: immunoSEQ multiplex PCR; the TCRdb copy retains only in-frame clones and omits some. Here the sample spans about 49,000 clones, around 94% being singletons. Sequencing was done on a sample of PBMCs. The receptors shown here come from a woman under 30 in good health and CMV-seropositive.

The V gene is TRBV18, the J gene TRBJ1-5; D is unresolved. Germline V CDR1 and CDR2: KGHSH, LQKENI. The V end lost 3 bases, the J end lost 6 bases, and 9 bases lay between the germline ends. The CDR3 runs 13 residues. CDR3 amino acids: CASSPIQAQPQHF. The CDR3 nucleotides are TGTGCCAGCTCACCGATTCAGGCTCAGCCCCAGCATTTT.

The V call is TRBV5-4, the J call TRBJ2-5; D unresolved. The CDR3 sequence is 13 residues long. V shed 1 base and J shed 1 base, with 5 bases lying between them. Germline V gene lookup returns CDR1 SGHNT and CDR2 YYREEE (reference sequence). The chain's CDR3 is CASSLSIQETQYF. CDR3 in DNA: TGTGCCAGCAGCTTGAGCATCCAAGAGACCCAGTACTTC.

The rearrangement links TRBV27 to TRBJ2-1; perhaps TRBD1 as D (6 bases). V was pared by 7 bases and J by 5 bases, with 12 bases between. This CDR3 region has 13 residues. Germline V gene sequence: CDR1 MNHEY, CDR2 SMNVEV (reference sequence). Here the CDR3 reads CASTIGQHNEQFF. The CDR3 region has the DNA TGTGCCAGCACCATCGGACAGCACAATGAGCAGTTCTTC.

The CDR3: CASSPGHTEAFF. The CDR3 DNA follows: TGTGCCAGCAGCCCAGGGCACACTGAAGCTTTCTTT. The genes are TRBV9 and TRBJ1-1; weak D call: TRBD1 (5 bases). The CDR3 spans 12 residues. CDR1 is SGDLS, CDR2 YYNGEE, per germline. The V end was cut by 4 bases, the J end by 3 bases, with 7 bases between. The complete variable domain, with remaining parts taken from reference TRBV9 and TRBJ1-1, reads DSGVTQTPKHLITATGQRVTLRCSPRSGDLSVYWYQQSLDQGLQFLIQYYNGEERAKGNILERFSAQQFPDLHSELNLSSLELGDSALYFCASSPGHTEAFFGQGTRLTVV.

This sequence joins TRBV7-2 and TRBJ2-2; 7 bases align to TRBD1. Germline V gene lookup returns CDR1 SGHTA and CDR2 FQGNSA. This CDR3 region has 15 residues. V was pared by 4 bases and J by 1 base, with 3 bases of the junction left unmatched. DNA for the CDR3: TGTGCCAGCAGCTACGACAGGGAGAACACCGGGGAGCTGTTTTTT. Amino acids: CASSYDRENTGELFF.

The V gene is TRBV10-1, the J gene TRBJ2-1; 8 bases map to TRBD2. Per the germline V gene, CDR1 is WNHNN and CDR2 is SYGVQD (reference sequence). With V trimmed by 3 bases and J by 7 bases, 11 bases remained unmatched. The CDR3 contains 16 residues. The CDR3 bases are TGCGCCAGCAGTGACCAAGTAGCGGGAACAAGGAATGAGCAGTTCTTC. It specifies CASSDQVAGTRNEQFF.

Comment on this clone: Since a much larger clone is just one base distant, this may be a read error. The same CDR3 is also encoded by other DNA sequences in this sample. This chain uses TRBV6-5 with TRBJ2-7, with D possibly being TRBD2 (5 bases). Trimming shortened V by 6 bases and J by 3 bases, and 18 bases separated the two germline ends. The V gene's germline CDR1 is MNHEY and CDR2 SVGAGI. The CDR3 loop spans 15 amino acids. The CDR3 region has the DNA TGTGCCAGCAGATTTGCTAGAGAAGGGAGCTACGAGCAGTACTTC. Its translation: CASRFAREGSYEQYF.

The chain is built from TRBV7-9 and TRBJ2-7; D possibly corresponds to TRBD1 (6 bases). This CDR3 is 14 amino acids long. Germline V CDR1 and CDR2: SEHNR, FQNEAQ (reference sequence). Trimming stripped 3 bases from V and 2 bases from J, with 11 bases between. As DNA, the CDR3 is TGTGCCAGCAGCTTCTGGCAGGGGACCTACGAGCAGTACTTC. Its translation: CASSFWQGTYEQYF.

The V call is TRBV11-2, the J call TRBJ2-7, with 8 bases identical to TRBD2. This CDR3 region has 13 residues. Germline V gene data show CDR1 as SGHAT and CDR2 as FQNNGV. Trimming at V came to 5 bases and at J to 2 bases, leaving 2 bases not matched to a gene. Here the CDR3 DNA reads TGTGCCAGCAGCATAGCGGGAACCTACGAGCAGTACTTC. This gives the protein CASSIAGTYEQYF.

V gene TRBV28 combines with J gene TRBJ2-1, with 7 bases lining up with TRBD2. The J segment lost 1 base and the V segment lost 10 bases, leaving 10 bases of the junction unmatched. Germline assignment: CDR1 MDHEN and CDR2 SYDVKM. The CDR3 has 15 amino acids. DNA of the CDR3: TGTGCCATCAGGGATGGACTAGAGTCCTACAATGAGCAGTTCTTC. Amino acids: CAIRDGLESYNEQFF.

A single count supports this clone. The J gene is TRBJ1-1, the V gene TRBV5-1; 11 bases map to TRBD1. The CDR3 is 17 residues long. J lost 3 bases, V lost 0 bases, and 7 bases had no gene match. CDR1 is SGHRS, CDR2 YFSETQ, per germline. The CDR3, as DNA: TGCGCCAGCAGCTTGGTGGGACAGGGGGGAAGGGACACTGAAGCTTTCTTT. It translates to CASSLVGQGGRDTEAFF.

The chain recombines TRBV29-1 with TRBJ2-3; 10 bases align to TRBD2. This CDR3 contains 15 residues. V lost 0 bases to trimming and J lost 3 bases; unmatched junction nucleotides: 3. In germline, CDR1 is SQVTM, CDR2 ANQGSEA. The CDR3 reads CSVEDLLAGTDTQYF. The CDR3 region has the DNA TGCAGCGTTGAAGATTTACTAGCGGGAACAGATACGCAGTATTTT.

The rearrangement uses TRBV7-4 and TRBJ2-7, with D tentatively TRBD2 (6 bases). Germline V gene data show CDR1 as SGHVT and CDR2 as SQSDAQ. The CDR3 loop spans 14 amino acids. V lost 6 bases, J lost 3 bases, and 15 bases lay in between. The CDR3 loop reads CASSRRGGDYEQYF. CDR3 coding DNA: TGTGCCAGCAGTCGGCGGGGAGGAGACTACGAGCAGTACTTC.

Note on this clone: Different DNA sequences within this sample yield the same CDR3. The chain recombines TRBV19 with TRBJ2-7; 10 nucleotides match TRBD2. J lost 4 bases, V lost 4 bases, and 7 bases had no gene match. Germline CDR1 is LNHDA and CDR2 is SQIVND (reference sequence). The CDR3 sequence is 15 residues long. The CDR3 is CASSTLAGGPYEQYF. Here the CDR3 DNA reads TGTGCCAGTAGTACATTAGCGGGAGGCCCGTACGAGCAGTACTTC. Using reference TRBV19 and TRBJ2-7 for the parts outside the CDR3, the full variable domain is DGGITQSPKYLFRKEGQNVTLSCEQNLNHDAMYWYRQDPGQGLRLIYYSQIVNDFQKGDIAEGYSVSREKKESFPLTVTSAQKNPTAFYLCASSTLAGGPYEQYFGPGTRLTVT.

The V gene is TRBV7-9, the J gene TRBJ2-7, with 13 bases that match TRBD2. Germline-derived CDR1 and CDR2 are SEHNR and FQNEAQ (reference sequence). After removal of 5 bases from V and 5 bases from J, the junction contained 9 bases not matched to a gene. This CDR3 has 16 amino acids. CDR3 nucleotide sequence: TGTGCCAGCAGCAAACTAGCGGGAGGGCCCGTGAACGAGCAGTACTTC. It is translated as CASSKLAGGPVNEQYF.

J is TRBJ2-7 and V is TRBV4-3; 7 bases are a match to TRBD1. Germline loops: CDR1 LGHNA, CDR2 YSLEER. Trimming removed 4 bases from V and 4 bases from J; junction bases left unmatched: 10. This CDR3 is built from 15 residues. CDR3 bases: TGCGCCAGCAGCCCCCGCCCGACAGGGAAGTACGAGCAGTACTTC. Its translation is CASSPRPTGKYEQYF.

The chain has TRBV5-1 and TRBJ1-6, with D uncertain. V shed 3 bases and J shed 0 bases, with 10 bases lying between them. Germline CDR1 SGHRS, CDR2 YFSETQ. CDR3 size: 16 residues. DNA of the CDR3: TGCGCCAGCAGCTCCGACTTAAGCTCCTATAATTCACCCCTCCACTTT. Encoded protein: CASSSDLSSYNSPLHF.

The DNA for the CDR3 is TGTGCCAGCAGCTTTCATAATGAGCAGTTCTTC. Its protein product is CASSFHNEQFF. J is TRBJ2-1 and V is TRBV11-1; D not certain. Germline V gives CDR1 SGHAT, CDR2 FQDESV (reference sequence). V was clipped by 3 bases and J by 7 bases, with 4 bases between them. The CDR3 covers 11 residues.

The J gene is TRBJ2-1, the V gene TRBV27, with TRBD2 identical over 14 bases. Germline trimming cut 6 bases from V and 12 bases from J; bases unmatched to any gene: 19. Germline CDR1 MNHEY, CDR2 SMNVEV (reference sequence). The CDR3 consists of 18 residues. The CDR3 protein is CASSIGTSGSFYRTAQFF. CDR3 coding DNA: TGTGCCAGCAGCATCGGGACTAGCGGGAGTTTCTATCGGACTGCGCAGTTCTTC.

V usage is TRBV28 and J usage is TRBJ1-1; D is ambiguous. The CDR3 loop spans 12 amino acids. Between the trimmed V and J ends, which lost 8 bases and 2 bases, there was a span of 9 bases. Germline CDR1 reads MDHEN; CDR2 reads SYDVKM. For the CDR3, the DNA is TGTGCCAGCGGACTGACAAACACTGAAGCTTTCTTT. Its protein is CASGLTNTEAFF. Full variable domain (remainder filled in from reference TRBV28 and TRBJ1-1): DVKVTQSSRYLVKRTGEKVFLECVQDMDHENMFWYRQDPGLGLRLIYFSYDVKMKEKGDIPEGYSVSREKKERFSLILESASTNQTSMYLCASGLTNTEAFFGQGTRLTVV.

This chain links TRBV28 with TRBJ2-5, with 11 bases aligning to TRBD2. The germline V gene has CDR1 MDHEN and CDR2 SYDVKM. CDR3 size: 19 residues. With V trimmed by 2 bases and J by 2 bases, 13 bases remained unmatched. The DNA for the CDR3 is TGTGCCAGCAGTTTACTGCCTCTGGGGACTAGCGGACAACAAGAGACCCAGTACTTC. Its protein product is CASSLLPLGTSGQQETQYF.

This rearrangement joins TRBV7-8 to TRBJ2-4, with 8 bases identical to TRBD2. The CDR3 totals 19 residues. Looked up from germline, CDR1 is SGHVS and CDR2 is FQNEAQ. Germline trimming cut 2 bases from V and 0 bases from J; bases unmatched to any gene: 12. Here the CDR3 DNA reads TGTGCCAGCAGCTTACTCCGAGCTACTAGCGGTCTAGCCAAAAACATTCAGTACTTC. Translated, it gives CASSLLRATSGLAKNIQYF. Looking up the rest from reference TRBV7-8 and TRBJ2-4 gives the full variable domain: GAGVSQSPRYKVAKRGQDVALRCDPISGHVSLFWYQQALGQGPEFLTYFQNEAQLDKSGLPSDRFFAERPEGSVSTLKIQRTQQEDSAVYLCASSLLRATSGLAKNIQYFGAGTRLSVL.

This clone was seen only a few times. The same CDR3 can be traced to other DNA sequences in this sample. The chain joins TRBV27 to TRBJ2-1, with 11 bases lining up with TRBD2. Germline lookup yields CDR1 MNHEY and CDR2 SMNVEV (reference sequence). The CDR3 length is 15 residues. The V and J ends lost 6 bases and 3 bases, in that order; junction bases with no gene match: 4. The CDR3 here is CASSTGTSGYNEQFF. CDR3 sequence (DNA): TGTGCCAGCAGCACCGGGACTAGCGGCTACAATGAGCAGTTCTTC.

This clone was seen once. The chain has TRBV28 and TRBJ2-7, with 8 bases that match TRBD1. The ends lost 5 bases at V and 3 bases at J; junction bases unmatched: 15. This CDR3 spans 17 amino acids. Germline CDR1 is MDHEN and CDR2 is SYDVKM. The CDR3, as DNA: TGTGCCAGCAGTCCCACCCTGGGGACAGGCTACAGCTACGAGCAGTACTTC. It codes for CASSPTLGTGYSYEQYF.

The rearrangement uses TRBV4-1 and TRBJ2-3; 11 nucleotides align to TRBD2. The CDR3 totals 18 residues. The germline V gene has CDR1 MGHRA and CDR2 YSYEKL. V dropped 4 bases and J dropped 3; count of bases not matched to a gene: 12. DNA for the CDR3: TGCGCCAGCAGCCTTTTTTGGACTAGCGGGTATGGGACAGATACGCAGTATTTT. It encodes CASSLFWTSGYGTDTQYF.

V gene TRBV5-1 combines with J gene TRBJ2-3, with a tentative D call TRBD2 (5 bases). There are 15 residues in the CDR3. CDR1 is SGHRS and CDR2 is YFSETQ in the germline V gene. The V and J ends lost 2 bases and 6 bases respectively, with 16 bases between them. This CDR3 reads CASSLEDLRVDTQYF. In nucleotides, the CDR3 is TGCGCCAGCAGCTTAGAGGACTTAAGAGTTGATACGCAGTATTTT.

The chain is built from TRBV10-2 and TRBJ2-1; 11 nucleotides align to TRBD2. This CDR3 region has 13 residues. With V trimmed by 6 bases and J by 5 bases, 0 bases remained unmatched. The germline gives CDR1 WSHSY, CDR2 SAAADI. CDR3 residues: CASRGLADNEQFF. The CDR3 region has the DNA TGCGCCAGCAGGGGACTAGCGGACAATGAGCAGTTCTTC.

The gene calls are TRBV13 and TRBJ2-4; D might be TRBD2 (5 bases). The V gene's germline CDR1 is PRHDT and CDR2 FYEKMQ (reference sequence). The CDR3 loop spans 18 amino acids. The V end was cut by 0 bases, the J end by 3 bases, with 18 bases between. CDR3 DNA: TGTGCCAGCAGCTTAGGCCCCACTAGAGGTCCCCTCAAAAACATTCAGTACTTC. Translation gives CASSLGPTRGPLKNIQYF.

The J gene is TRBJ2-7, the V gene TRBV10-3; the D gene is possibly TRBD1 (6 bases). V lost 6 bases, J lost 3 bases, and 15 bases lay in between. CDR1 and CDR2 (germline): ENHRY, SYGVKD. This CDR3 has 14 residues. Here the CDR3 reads CAIRRGQLNYEQYF. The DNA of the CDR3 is TGTGCCATCAGACGAGGACAGTTGAACTACGAGCAGTACTTC.

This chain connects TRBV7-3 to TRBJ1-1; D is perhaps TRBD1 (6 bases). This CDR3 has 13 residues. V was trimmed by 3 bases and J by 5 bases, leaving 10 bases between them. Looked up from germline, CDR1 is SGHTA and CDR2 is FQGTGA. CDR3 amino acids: CASSFSGVTEAFF. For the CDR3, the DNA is TGTGCCAGCAGCTTTTCAGGGGTGACTGAAGCTTTCTTT.

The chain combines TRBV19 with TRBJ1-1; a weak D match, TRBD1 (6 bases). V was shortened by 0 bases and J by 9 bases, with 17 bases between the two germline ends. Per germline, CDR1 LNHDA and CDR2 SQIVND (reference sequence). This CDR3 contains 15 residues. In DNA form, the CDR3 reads TGTGCCAGTAGTATAGATGCGGGGGCCGCAAGTAAAGCTTTCTTT. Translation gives CASSIDAGAASKAFF.

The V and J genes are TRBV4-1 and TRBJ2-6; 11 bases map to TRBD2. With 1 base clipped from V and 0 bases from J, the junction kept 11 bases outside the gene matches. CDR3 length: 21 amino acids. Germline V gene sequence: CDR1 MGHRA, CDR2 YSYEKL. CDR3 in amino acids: CASSQGPPTSGSFSGANVLTF. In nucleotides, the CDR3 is TGCGCCAGCAGCCAAGGCCCCCCTACTAGCGGGAGTTTCTCTGGGGCCAACGTCCTGACTTTC.